This TCR beta chain was profiled in a study of vaccination and CD4 T cells after COVID-19. Study in general: Under 10 convalescent cases were mild and one was severe, and all had been SARS-CoV-2 positive by nasal swab PCR.

This clonotype was detected only once. Its antigen is not known. CD4+ T cells that had been cultured provided DNA sequenced with the Oncomine TCR Beta short-read assay. MiXCR, run by TCRdb on the PCR reads, gives a single entry per CDR3 protein. The table includes about 15,000 distinct CDR3 sequences, approximately 49% detected once. V was shortened by 5 bases and J by 2 bases, with 6 bases between the two germline ends. The CDR3 sequence is 13 residues long. The germline CDR1 and CDR2 sequences are WNHNN and SYGVQD (reference sequence). The treatment denotes: approximately nine-day PBMC culture with coronavirus spike peptide pools or control peptides (ViraFEST assay).

The sequencing sample was made of CD4+ T cells from blood, cultured in vitro. This TCR derives from a human donor who had recovered from COVID-19. The chain links TRBV10-1 to TRBJ2-2, with D unresolved. CDR3 loop: CASSNDNTGELFF. The CDR3 DNA is TGCGCCAGCAGTAATGACAACACCGGGGAGCTGTTTTTT.